The entry below gives a single T cell receptor beta chain sequence along with its context. The antigen is not known. Assay used: immunoSEQ multiplex PCR; TCRdb lists only in-frame clones, some missing. The data contain around 100,000 clones, over 85% of them singletons. These data are taken from a study of graft-versus-host responses after intestinal transplantation. Turning to the study itself: Transplant recipients had multivisceral, liver-intestinal, or isolated intestinal grafts. The whole recipient group had anti-thymocyte globulin induction followed by tacrolimus and steroids for around 3 years.

This TCR was recovered from a human donor who received an intestinal transplant. The input for sequencing was unstimulated CD8+ T cells sorted from spleen or lymph node cells, taken before intestinal transplant.

The CDR3 protein is CASSWGTVRSPNSEQFF. The CDR3 nucleotides read TGTGCCAGCAGCTGGGGGACAGTTCGAAGTCCCAATAGTGAGCAGTTCTTC. This chain uses TRBV7-2 with TRBJ2-1; 7 bases are shared with TRBD1. Germline values: CDR1 SGHTA, CDR2 FQGNSA. Germline trimming cut 4 bases from V and 9 bases from J; bases unmatched to any gene: 18. The CDR3 has 17 amino acids.